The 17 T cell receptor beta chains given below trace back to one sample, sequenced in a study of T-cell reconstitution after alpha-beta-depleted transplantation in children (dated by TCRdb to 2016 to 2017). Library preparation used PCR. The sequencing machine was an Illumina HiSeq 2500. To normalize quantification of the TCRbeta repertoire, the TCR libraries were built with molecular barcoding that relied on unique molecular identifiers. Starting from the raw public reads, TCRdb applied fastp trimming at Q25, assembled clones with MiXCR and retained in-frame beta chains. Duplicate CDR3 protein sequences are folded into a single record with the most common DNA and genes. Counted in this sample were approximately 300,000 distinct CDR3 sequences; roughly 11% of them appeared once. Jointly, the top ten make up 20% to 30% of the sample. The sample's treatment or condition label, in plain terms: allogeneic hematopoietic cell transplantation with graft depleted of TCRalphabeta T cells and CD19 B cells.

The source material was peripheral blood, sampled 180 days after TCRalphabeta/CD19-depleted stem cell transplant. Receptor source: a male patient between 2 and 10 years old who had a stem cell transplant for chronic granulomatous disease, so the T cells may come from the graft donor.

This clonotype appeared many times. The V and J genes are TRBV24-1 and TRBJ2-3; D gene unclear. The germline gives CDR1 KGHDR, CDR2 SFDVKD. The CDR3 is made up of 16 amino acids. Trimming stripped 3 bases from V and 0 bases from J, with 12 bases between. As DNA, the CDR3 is TGTGCCACCAGTGATAGACCTCGATTTAGCACAGATACGCAGTATTTT. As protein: CATSDRPRFSTDTQYF.

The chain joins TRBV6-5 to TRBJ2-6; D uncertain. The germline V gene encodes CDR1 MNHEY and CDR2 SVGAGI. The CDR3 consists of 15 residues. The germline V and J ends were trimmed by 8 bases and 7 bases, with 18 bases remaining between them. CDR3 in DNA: TGTGCCAGCGCCATGTGGTCCGCTCTCGCCAACGTCCTGACTTTC. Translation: CASAMWSALANVLTF.

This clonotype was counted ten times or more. The CDR3 reads CASSLETEQYF. The CDR3 bases are TGTGCCAGCAGCTTAGAAACGGAGCAGTACTTC. This chain connects TRBV7-9 to TRBJ2-7; no reliable D call. The CDR3 has 11 residues. In germline, CDR1 is SEHNR, CDR2 FQNEAQ (reference sequence). V dropped 1 base and J dropped 7 bases, with 5 bases sitting between them.

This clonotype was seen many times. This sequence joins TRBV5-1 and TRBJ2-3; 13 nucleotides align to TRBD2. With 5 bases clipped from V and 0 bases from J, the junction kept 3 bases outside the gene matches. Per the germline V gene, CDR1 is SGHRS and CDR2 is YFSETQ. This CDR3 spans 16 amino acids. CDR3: CASRPGLAGSTDTQYF. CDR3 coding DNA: TGCGCCAGCAGACCGGGACTAGCGGGGAGCACAGATACGCAGTATTTT.

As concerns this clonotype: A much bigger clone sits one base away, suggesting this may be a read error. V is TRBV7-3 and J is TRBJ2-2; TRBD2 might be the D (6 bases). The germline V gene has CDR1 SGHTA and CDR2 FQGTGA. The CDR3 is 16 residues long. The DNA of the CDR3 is TGTGCCAGCAGCTTAACTACGGGAGTAAACACCTGGGAGCTGTTTTTT. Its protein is CASSLTTGVNTWELFF.

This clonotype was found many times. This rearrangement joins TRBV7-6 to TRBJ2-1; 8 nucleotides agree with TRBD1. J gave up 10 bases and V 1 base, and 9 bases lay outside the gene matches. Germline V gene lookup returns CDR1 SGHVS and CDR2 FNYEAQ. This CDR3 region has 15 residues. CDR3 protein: CASSLVVTGVSEQFF. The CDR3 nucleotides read TGTGCCAGCAGCTTAGTTGTGACAGGGGTGTCGGAGCAGTTCTTC.

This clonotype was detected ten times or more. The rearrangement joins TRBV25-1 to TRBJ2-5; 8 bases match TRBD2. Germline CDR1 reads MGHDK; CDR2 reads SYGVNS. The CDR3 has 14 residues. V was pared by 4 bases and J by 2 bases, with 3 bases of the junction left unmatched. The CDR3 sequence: CASSAGGKQETQYF. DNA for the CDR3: TGTGCCAGCAGTGCGGGGGGGAAACAAGAGACCCAGTACTTC. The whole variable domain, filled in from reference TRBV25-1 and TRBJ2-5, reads EADIYQTPRYLVIGTGKKITLECSQTMGHDKMYWYQQDPGMELHLIHYSYGVNSTEKGDLSSESTVSRIRTEHFPLTLESARPSHTSQYLCASSAGGKQETQYFGPGTRLLVL.

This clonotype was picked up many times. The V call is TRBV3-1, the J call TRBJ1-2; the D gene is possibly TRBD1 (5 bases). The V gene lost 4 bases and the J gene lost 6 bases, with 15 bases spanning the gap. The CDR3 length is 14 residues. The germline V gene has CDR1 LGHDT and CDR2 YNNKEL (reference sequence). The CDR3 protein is CASSRARGKDGYTF. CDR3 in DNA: TGTGCCAGCAGCCGCGCGCGGGGGAAGGATGGCTACACCTTC.

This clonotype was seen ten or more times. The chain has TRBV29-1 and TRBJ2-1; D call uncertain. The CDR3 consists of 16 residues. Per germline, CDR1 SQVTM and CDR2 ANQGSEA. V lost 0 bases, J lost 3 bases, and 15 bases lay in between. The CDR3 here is CSVEDLGGSSYNEQFF. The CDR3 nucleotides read TGCAGCGTTGAAGATCTAGGCGGATCTAGCTACAATGAGCAGTTCTTC.

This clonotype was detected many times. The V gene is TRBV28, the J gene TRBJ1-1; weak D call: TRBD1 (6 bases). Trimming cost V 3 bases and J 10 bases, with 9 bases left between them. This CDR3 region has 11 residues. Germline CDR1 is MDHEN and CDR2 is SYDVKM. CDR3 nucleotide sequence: TGTGCCAGCAGTTTGAAGGGGGGAGCTTTCTTT. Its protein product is CASSLKGGAFF.

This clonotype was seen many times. The CDR3 reads CASSFDRVGNEQFF. In nucleotides, the CDR3 is TGTGCCAGCAGCTTCGACAGGGTGGGCAATGAGCAGTTCTTC. This chain links TRBV28 with TRBJ2-1, with 7 bases fitting TRBD1. V dropped 6 bases and J dropped 6; count of bases not matched to a gene: 8. CDR1 is MDHEN and CDR2 is SYDVKM in the germline V gene. The CDR3 has 14 residues.

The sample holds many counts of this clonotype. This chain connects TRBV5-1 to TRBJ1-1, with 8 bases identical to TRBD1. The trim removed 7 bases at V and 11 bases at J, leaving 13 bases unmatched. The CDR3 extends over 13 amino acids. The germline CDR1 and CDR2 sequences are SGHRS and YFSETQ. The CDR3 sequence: CASWDRPDYRAFF. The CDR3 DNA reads TGCGCCAGCTGGGACAGGCCAGACTATAGGGCTTTCTTT.

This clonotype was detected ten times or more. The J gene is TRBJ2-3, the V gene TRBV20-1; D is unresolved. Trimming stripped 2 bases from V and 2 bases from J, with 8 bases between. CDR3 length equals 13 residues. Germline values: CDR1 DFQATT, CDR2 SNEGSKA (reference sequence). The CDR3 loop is CSARQAPTDTQYF. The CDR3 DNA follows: TGCAGTGCTAGACAGGCACCCACAGATACGCAGTATTTT.

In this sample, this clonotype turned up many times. Written as DNA, the CDR3 is TGCAGTGCTAGAGATCACAGGGATAATTCACCCCTCCACTTT. This sequence encodes CSARDHRDNSPLHF. The chain joins TRBV20-1 to TRBJ1-6, with TRBD1 as a possible D gene (6 bases). The germline V gene encodes CDR1 DFQATT and CDR2 SNEGSKA (reference sequence). Trimming removed 0 bases at V and 5 bases at J, with 8 bases between. The CDR3 totals 14 residues.

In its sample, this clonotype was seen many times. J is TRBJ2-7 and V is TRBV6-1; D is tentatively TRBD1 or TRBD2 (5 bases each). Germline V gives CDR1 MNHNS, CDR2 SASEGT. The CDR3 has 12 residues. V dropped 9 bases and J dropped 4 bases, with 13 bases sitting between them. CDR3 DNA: TGTGCCAGTCGGGACGGGAAGTACGAGCAGTACTTC. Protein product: CASRDGKYEQYF.

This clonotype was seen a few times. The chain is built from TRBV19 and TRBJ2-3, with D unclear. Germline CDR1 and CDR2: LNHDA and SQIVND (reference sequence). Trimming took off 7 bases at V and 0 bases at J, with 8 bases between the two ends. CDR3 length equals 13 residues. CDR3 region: CASKALSTDTQYF. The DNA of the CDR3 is TGTGCCAGTAAGGCCCTTAGCACAGATACGCAGTATTTT.

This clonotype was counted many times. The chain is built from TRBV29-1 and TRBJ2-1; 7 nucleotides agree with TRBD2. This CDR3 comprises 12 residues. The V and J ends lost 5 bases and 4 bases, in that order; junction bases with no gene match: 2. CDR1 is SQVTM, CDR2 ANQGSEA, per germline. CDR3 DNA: TGCAGCGTTAGCGGGAAATACAATGAGCAGTTCTTC. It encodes CSVSGKYNEQFF.